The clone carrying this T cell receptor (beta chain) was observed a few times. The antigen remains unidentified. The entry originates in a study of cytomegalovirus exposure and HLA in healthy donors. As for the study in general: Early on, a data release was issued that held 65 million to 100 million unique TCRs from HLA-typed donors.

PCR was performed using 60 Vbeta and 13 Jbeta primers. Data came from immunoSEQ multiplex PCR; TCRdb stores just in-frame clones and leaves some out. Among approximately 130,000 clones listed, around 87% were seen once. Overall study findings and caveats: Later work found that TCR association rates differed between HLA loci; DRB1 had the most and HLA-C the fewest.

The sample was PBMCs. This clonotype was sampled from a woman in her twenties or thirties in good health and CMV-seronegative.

CDR3 DNA sequence: TGTGCCAGCTCGCCCGACAGTGCGCGCTATGGCTACACCTTC. This sequence encodes CASSPDSARYGYTF. The V gene is TRBV18, the J gene TRBJ1-2, with D perhaps matching TRBD1 (5 bases). Between the trimmed V and J ends, which lost 6 bases and 4 bases, there was a span of 15 bases. CDR1 and CDR2 (germline): KGHSH, LQKENI. This CDR3 has 14 amino acids.